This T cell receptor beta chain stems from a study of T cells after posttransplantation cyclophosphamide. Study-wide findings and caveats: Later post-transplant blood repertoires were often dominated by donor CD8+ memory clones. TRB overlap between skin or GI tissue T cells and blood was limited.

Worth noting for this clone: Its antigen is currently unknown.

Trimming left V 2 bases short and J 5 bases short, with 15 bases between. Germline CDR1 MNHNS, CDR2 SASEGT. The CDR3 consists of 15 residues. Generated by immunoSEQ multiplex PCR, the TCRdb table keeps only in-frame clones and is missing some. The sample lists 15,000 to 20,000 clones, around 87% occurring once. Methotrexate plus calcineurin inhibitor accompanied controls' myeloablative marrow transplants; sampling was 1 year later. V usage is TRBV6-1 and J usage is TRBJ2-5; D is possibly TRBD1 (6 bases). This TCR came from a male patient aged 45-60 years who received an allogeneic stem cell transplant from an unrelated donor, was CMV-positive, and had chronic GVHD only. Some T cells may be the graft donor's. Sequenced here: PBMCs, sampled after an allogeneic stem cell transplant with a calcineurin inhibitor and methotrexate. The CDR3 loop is CASSELGGVTETQYF. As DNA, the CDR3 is TGTGCCAGCAGTGAACTAGGGGGAGTTACGGAGACCCAGTACTTC.